This TCR beta chain was recovered during a study of T-cell memory formation after mild COVID-19 (dated by TCRdb to about 2021). As for the study more broadly: Most TCR sequence clusters were specific to one of the two donors. Longitudinal TCRalpha and TCRbeta repertoire sequencing tracked T-cell clones expanding and contracting after mild COVID-19 in a couple of donors. The cohort was made up of two young adult volunteers, one female and one male, who were previously healthy. General conclusions and limits of the study: Contracting CD4+ clones turned up mainly in the CM and EM memory subsets, whereas EMRA was where CD8+ clones were enriched. SARS-CoV-2 specificity of the second-wave clones peaking on day 37 was not confirmed. Only a couple of mild cases were covered in the study, and larger cohorts including severe cases with pre-infection samples were considered necessary. From day 15 to 85, contracting clones showed balanced CD4/CD8 phenotypes, whereas a second wave of clones that expanded from day 15 to 37 leaned towards CD4+. Some responding clones were found in pre-infection memory, which suggests that pre-existing cross-reactive memory T cells took part in the SARS-CoV-2 response.

Instrument on record: Illumina NovaSeq 6000. Using 5'RACE with constant-segment primers, TCRalpha and TCRbeta cDNA libraries were constructed, with sample barcodes and unique molecular identifiers added in the process. RNA was extracted from every sample with Trizol reagent. Amplification of the libraries took two PCR steps, and the second step added a second sample barcode plus Illumina TruSeq adapters. Sequencing of the libraries was done on an Illumina NovaSeq, producing 2 x 150 bp paired-end reads. As for how the authors treated the data: Demultiplexing of reads and collapsing into UMI-guided consensus sequences were performed with migec v1.2.7. Using mixcr v2.1.11, the UMI consensuses were aligned to TRA and TRB V and J templates and assembled into clonotypes. A clonotype was counted as expanded or contracted only if both edgeR and NoisET called the change significant, with noise models trained on biological replicates. For edgeR calls, a false discovery rate-adjusted p below 0.01 and a log2 fold-change threshold of 1 were applied. PCA with hierarchical clustering of max-normalized trajectories of the 1000 most abundant clonotypes was used as exploratory dynamics analysis. The CD4 or CD8 phenotype of responding clones was assigned using the separately sequenced CD4+ and CD8+ repertoires. The public reads were reprocessed in TCRdb via fastp at Q25 and MiXCR, keeping in-frame beta chains. Merged by CDR3 protein, the rows form single entries marked with the most common genes and DNA. The V and J calls and clone size are TCRdb's, not the authors'. The sample yields some 450,000 distinct CDR3 sequences; roughly 17% were counted once. The ten largest clones capture around a fifth of the sample.

Only a few counts were recorded for this clonotype. Its antigen target is currently unknown. No base qualities exist here, and no much larger clone lies one base off it. V drops 3 bases and J drops 4 bases, leaving 14 bases in between. The CDR3, cysteine through phenylalanine, is 15 amino acids long. Only the CDR3 part of the read is kept: 45 bases, read in frame from the first base. CDR1 and CDR2 were assigned from the germline V gene as ENHRY and SYGVKD. Ficoll-Paque density gradient centrifugation was used to isolate PBMCs. The source is a man aged 18 to 35 who had mild COVID-19 (a few samples of this study predate the infection). The sample titles of this study are shuffled in the database, so cell type and time point are left out; the donor was told from shared clones. The chain joins TRBV10-3 to TRBJ2-3; matching of 5 bases hints at TRBD1 as the D gene. Sample: PBMCs or a T cell subset sorted from them (not recorded which). Read as DNA, the sequence is TGTGCCATCAGTGACCTACAGGTCTTGTCAGATACGCAGTATTTT. Translation gives CAISDLQVLSDTQYF.